This T cell receptor beta chain was sequenced for a study of memory CD4+ T cells and cytomegalovirus serostatus. In germline, CDR1 is SGHRS, CDR2 YFSETQ. This CDR3 is built from 15 residues. The V and J ends lost 8 bases and 0 bases, in that order; junction bases with no gene match: 9. The assay was immunoSEQ multiplex PCR, and TCRdb's table has in-frame clones only and misses some. The data hold around 45,000 clones, with around 76% observed a single time. The sort gate was single viable CD3+CD4+CD8-CD45RO+ cells for memory CD4+ T cells. The genes are TRBV5-1 and TRBJ2-3; 7 bases fit TRBD2. This clonotype was obtained from an adult in good health and CMV-seropositive. Sequenced material: memory CD4+ T cells from blood. DNA of the CDR3: TGCGCCAGTGGGAGGGGAACCCCTAGCACAGATACGCAGTATTTT. Its protein is CASGRGTPSTDTQYF.